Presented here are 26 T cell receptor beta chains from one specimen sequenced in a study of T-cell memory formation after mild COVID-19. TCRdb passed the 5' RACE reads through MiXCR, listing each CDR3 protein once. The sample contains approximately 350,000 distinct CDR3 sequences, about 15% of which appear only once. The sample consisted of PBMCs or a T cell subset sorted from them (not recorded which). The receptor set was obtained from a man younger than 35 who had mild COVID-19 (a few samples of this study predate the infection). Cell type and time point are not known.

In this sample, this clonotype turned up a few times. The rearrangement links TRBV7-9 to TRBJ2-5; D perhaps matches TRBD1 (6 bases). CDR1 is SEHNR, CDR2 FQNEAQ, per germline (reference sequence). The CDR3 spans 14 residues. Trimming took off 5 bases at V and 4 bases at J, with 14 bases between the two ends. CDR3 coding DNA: TGTGCCAGCAGCCAATCGGGGACATTAGAGACCCAGTACTTC. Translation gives CASSQSGTLETQYF.

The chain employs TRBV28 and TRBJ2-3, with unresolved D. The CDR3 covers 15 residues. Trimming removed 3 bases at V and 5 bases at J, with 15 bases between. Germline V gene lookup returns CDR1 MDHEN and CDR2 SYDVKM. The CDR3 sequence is CASSFELTEEDTQYF. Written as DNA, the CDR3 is TGTGCCAGCAGTTTCGAACTTACTGAGGAAGATACGCAGTATTTT.

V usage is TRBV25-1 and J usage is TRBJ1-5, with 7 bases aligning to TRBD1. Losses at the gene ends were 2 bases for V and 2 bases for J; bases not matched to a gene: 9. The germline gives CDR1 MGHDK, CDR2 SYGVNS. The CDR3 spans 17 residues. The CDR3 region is CASSERAGGRGNQPQHF. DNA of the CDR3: TGTGCCAGCAGTGAAAGGGCAGGGGGTAGGGGCAATCAGCCCCAGCATTTT.

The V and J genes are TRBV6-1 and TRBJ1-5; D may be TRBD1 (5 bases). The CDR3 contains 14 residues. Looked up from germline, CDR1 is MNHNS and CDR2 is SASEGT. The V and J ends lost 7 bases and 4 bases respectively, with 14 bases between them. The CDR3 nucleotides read TGTGCCAGCACAATAGACAGACAGAATCAGCCCCAGCATTTT. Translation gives CASTIDRQNQPQHF.

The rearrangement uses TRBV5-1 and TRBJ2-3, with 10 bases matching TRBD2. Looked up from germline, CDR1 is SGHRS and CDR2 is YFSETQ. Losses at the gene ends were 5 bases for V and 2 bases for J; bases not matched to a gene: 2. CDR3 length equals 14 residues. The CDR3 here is CASRTSGDTDTQYF. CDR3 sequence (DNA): TGCGCCAGCAGAACTAGCGGGGACACAGATACGCAGTATTTT. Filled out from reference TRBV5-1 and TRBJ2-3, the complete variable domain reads KAGVTQTPRYLIKTRGQQVTLSCSPISGHRSVSWYQQTPGQGLQFLFEYFSETQRNKGNFPGRFSGRQFSNSRSEMNVSTLELGDSALYLCASRTSGDTDTQYFGPGTRLTVL.

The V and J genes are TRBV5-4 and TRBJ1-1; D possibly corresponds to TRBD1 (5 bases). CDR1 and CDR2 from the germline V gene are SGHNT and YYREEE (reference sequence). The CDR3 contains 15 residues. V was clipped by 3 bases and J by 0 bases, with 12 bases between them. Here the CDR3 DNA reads TGTGCCAGCAGCTACCGGGACTTCCTGAACACTGAAGCTTTCTTT. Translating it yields CASSYRDFLNTEAFF. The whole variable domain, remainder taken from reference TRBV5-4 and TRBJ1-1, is ETGVTQSPTHLIKTRGQQVTLRCSSQSGHNTVSWYQQALGQGPQFIFQYYREEENGRGNFPPRFSGLQFPNYSSELNVNALELDDSALYLCASSYRDFLNTEAFFGQGTRLTVV.

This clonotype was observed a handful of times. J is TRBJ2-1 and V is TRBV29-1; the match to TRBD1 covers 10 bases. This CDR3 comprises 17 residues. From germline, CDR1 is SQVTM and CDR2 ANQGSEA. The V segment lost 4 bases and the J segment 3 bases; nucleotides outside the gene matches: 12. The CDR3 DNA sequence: TGCAGCGTTGGAGGAACGGGGGACAGGGGTATCTACAATGAGCAGTTCTTC. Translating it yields CSVGGTGDRGIYNEQFF.

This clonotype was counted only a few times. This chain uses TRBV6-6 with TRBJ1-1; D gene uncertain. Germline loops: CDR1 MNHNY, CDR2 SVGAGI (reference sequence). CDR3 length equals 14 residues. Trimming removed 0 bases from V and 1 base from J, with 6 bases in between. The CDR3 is CASSYSAANTEAFF. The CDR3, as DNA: TGTGCCAGCAGTTACTCGGCAGCGAACACTGAAGCTTTCTTT.

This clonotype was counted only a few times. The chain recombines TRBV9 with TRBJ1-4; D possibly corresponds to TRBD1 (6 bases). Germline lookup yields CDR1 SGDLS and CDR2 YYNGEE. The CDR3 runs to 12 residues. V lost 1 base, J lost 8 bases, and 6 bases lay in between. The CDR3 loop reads CASSVTGEKLFF. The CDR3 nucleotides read TGTGCCAGCAGCGTAACAGGGGAAAAACTGTTTTTT.

CDR3 nucleotide sequence: TGCGCCAGCAGCAGCGACACCTCCGGGAACACTGAAGCTTTCTTT. Its protein product is CASSSDTSGNTEAFF. The V and J genes are TRBV5-1 and TRBJ1-1; D not certain. The CDR3 contains 15 residues. Germline CDR1 is SGHRS and CDR2 is YFSETQ. The V and J ends lost 4 bases and 1 base respectively, with 14 bases between them.

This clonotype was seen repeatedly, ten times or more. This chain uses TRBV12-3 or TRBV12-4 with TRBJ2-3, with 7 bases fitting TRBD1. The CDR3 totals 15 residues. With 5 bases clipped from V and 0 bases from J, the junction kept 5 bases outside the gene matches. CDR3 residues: CASSPDRTSTDTQYF. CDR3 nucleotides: TGTGCCAGCAGTCCGGACAGGACAAGCACAGATACGCAGTATTTT.

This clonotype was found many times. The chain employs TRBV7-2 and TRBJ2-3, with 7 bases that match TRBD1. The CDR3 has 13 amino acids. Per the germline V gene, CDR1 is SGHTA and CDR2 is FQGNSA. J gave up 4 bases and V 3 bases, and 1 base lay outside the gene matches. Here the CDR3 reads CASSFQGADTQYF. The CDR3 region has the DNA TGTGCCAGCAGCTTTCAGGGGGCAGATACGCAGTATTTT.

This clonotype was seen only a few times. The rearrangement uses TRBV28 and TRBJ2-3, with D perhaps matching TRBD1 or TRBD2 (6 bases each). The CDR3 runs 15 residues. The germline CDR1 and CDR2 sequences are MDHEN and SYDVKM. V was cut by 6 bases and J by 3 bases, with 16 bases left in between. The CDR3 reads CASSPLGGGTDTQYF. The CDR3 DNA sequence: TGTGCCAGCAGCCCCTTAGGAGGGGGAACAGATACGCAGTATTTT.

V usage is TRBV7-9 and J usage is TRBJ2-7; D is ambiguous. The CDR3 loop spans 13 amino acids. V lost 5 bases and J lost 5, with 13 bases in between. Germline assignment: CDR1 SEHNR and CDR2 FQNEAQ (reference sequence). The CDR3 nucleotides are TGTGCCAGCAGCCCTACACTAAGCGACGAGCAGTACTTC. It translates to CASSPTLSDEQYF.

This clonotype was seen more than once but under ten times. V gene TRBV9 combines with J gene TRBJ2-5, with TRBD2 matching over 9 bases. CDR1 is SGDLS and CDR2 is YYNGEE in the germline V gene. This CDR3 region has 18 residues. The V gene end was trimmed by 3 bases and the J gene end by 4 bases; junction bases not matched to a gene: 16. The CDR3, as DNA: TGTGCCAGCAGCGCGCCGAGGGGCGGGGGGGCCAAAGGAGAGACCCAGTACTTC. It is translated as CASSAPRGGGAKGETQYF.

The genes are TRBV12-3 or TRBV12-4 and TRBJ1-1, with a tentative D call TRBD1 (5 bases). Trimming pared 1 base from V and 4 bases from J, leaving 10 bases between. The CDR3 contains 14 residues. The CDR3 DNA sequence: TGTGCCAGCAGTTTAGTAGGCAGGGTCACTGAAGCTTTCTTT. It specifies CASSLVGRVTEAFF.

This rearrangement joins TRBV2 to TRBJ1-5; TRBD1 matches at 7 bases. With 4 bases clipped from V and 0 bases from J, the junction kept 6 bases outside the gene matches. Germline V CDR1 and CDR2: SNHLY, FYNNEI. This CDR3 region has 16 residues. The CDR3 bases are TGTGCCAGCAGTGGAGGGGGCGCCTATAGCAATCAGCCCCAGCATTTT. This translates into CASSGGGAYSNQPQHF.

CDR3 sequence: CASSTPPSTDTQYF. For the CDR3, the DNA is TGTGCCAGCAGCACCCCGCCGAGCACAGATACGCAGTATTTT. The chain carries TRBV7-2 and TRBJ2-3, with D unclear. The germline gives CDR1 SGHTA, CDR2 FQGNSA. V lost 5 bases to trimming and J lost 0 bases, with 9 bases between them. The CDR3 runs 14 residues.

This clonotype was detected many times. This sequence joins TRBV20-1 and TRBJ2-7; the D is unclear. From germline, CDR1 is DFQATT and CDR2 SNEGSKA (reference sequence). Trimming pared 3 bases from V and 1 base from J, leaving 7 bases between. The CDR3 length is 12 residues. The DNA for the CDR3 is TGCAGTGCTAGGGGAAGATCCTACGAGCAGTACTTC. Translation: CSARGRSYEQYF.

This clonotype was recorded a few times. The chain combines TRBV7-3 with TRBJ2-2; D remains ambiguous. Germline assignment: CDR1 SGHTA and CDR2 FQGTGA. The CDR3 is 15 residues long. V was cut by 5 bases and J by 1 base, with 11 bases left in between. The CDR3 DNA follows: TGTGCCAGCAGCCCCTCCGCATGGAACACCGGGGAGCTGTTTTTT. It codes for CASSPSAWNTGELFF.

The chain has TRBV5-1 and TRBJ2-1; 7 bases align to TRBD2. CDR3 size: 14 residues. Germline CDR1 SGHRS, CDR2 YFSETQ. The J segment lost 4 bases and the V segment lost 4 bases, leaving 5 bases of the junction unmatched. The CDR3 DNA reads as TGCGCCAGCAGCCAAGCGGGGACTTACAATGAGCAGTTCTTC. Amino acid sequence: CASSQAGTYNEQFF.

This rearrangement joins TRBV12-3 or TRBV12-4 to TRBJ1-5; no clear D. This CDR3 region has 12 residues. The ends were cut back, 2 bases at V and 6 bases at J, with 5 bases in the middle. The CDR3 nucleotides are TGTGCCAGCAGTTTATCGACTCAGCCCCAGCATTTT. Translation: CASSLSTQPQHF.

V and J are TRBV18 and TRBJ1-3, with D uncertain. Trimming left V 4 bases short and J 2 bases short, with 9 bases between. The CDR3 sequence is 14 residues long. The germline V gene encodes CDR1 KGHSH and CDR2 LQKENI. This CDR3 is CASSLYKTGNTIYF. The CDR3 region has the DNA TGTGCCAGCTCACTTTACAAGACTGGAAACACCATATATTTT.

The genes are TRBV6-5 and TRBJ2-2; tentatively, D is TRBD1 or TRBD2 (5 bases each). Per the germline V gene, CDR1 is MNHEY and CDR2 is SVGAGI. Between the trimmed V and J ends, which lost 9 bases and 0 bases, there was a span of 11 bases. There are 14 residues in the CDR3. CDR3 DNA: TGTGCCAGTTTGGGACGGTCGAACACCGGGGAGCTGTTTTTT. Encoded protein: CASLGRSNTGELFF.

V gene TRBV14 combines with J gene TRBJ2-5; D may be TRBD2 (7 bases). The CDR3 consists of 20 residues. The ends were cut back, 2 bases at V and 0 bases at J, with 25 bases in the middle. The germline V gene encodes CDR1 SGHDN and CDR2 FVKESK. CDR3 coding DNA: TGTGCCAGCAGCCAAATTCAACTAAGAGGGCGGGGGCCATACCAAGAGACCCAGTACTTC. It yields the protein CASSQIQLRGRGPYQETQYF.

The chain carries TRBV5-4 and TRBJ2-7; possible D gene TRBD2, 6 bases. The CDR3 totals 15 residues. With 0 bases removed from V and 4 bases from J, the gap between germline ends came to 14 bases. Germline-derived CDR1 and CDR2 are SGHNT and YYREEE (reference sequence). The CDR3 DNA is TGTGCCAGCAGCTTGGCCAAGGGACGGGGGTACGAGCAGTACGTC. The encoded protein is CASSLAKGRGYEQYV.